The T cell receptor beta chain under discussion was sequenced for a study of T cells expressing NK-cell markers (TCRdb year 2020). Background for the entire study: TCR beta-chain repertoires were profiled in sorted CD3+CD56+NKG2C+, CD3+CD56+NKG2C- and CD3+CD56-NKG2C+ T-cell subsets from several donors. Among the eight sequenced donors, only one was HCMV-seronegative, while the other seven were HCMV-seropositive. All eight donors whose samples were sequenced were randomly selected healthy volunteers, three of them men and five women. Libraries were sequenced as 2 x 150 bp reads on Illumina HiSeq 2000/2500, MiSeq or NextSeq. Paper-wide results and their limitations: In over 5 donors, the dominant CD3+CD56+NKG2C+ clonotypes were among the top 10 CD8+ clonotypes and accounted for roughly 1.0-7.0% of CD8+ T cells. Whether the expanded NKG2C-expressing T cell clones were specific for HCMV antigens was left unclear. Those dominant clonotypes were again the most abundant among CD3+CD56-NKG2C+ cells in a handful of donors, at about 25-65%.

A commercial ELISA kit detecting HCMV-specific IgG in serum was used to determine HCMV serostatus. Peripheral blood mononuclear cells were isolated from blood by Ficoll density gradient centrifugation. Sequencing instrument: Illumina HiSeq 2000. TCR beta cDNA libraries were made by 5'RACE template switching that added a universal primer site and unique molecular identifiers. Priming for cDNA synthesis came from the TCR beta constant segment, and two successive PCR amplification steps followed. As for how the authors treated the data: MIGEC handled demultiplexing of the reads and grouping by UMI, while MiTCR was used to assemble and quantify clonotypes. To exclude erroneous sequences, only TCR cDNA sequences supported by at least two reads were retained. Downstream repertoire analysis used the tcR package, and clonotypes were matched across fractions by CDR3 nucleotide sequence plus V segment. VDJmatch was used to annotate antigen specificity against VDJdb, with one amino acid substitution in CDR3 allowed. The reads, reprocessed by TCRdb, yield one row per CDR3 protein sequence and no DNA. What appears here as the V and J calls and clone size reflects TCRdb's work, not the paper's. This sample's listing comprises about 5,100 distinct CDR3 sequences. The ten largest clones take up less than 15% of the sample.

Note on this clonotype: Its recognized antigen is unknown.

There are 15 amino acids in the CDR3, from cysteine to phenylalanine inclusive. The record lacks a DNA sequence. CDR1 and CDR2 are drawn from the germline V gene: LGHNA, YSLEER. This sequence was found in a man in his late teens or twenties in good health. Donor details come from another sample of the same person, matched by shared clones. The rearranged segments are TRBV4-3 and TRBJ1-2. Sequencing was carried out using blood T cells: a sorted CD56 or NKG2C T cell subset, CD4+ or CD8+ T cells, or bulk PBMC T cells (not recorded which). For the CDR3, the sequence is CASSQGDGANYGYTF.